This T cell receptor (beta chain) came from a study of CD8 T cells in ankylosing spondylitis. TCRdb independently ran MiXCR on the 5' RACE reads; one entry per CDR3 protein. Among just over 300,000 distinct CDR3 sequences, less than 25% were seen once, and the ten largest hold roughly 3.6%. Study conclusions and caveats: In peripheral blood, disease-linked CD8+ clones occurred at relatively low frequencies.

This clonotype came up a few times. Its target is not known. Sequenced sample: blood, either unsorted or a sorted T cell fraction (not recorded which). The TCR was taken from a female donor with ankylosing spondylitis or in good health (not recorded which).

The CDR3 DNA reads TGTGCCAGCAGCTTAGCGCTAAATCGAGGCGAGCAGTACTTC. It codes for CASSLALNRGEQYF. The rearrangement joins TRBV7-7 to TRBJ2-7, with D unresolved. This CDR3 has 14 amino acids. The V and J ends lost 0 bases and 6 bases respectively, with 12 bases between them. CDR1 and CDR2 from the germline V gene are SSHAT and FNYEAQ (reference sequence).